This TCR beta chain stems from a study of shared clonotypes between healthy human individuals. Turning to the study itself: A donor's plate count was three for CD4 naive and three for CD4 memory; CD8 naive had two and CD8 memory one.

In regard to this clone: This sample also contains other DNA sequences that code for the same CDR3.

The CDR3 contains 13 residues. Trimming cost V 2 bases and J 0 bases, with 6 bases left between them. Looked up from germline, CDR1 is SGHRS and CDR2 is YFSETQ. As originally analysed: Sequence data from immunoSEQ were junction-only and lacked quality scores; consequently, filtering differed. Sequencing used immunoSEQ multiplex PCR; TCRdb keeps in-frame clones, though not all of them. The V and J calls and clone size come from that table; D and trimming were worked out from the DNA. The table shows 1.5 million to 2.5 million clones, with about 95% occurring only once. Cells designated naive CD8 were CD45RO-negative and were positively selected for CCR7, with terminally differentiated effector memory CD45RA+ cells excluded.

This chain connects TRBV5-1 to TRBJ2-7; D ambiguous. The clonotype was recovered from a man aged 18-30 years in good health. The sample comprised naive CD8+ T cells sorted from blood. The CDR3 nucleotides read TGCGCCAGCAGCTTTGAGAGCTCCTACGAGCAGTACTTC. Translated: CASSFESSYEQYF.